What follows are 16 T cell receptor beta chains derived from one specimen sequenced in a study of blood T cell repertoires in COVID-19. This table comes from immunoSEQ multiplex PCR, and its TCRdb copy is limited to in-frame clones, with some not included. The repertoire consists of 85,000 to 95,000 clones, with roughly 88% occurring once and the leading ten covering 20% to 30%. The sample taken for sequencing was peripheral blood. Receptors originate from a human donor in a cohort sampled during active COVID-19.

The rearrangement uses TRBV29-1 and TRBJ2-3; 7 nucleotides match TRBD2. Germline V gene data show CDR1 as SQVTM and CDR2 as ANQGSEA. Trimming at V came to 4 bases and at J to 7 bases, leaving 5 bases not matched to a gene. The CDR3 extends over 12 amino acids. Here the CDR3 DNA reads TGCAGCGTTGGGGGAGGGTCGAATACGCAGTATTTT. It yields the protein CSVGGGSNTQYF.

The chain employs TRBV6-5 and TRBJ1-2, with D perhaps TRBD1 (6 bases). The CDR3 sequence is 15 residues long. V lost 4 bases to trimming and J lost 2 bases, with 14 bases between them. Per the germline V gene, CDR1 is MNHEY and CDR2 is SVGAGI. In DNA, the CDR3 is TGTGCCAGCAGTTCGGACAGCCCAGGAAACTATGGCTACACCTTC. It specifies CASSSDSPGNYGYTF.

The rearrangement uses TRBV7-2 and TRBJ1-3, with a possible D match to TRBD1 (5 bases). Trimming cost V 5 bases and J 0 bases, with 11 bases left between them. The germline CDR1 and CDR2 sequences are SGHTA and FQGNSA. The CDR3 is made up of 15 amino acids. The CDR3 nucleotides are TGTGCCAGCAGCGCTCACGGGGGCTCTGGAAACACCATATATTTT. It is translated as CASSAHGGSGNTIYF.

The genes are TRBV5-5 and TRBJ1-5, with 11 bases identical to TRBD1. The CDR3 runs to 18 residues. Trimming cost V 2 bases and J 1 base; bases outside gene matches: 8. The germline V gene has CDR1 SGHKS and CDR2 YYEKEE (reference sequence). The CDR3 bases are TGTGCCAGCAGCTTAGGACAGGGGGCCCTCCTCAGCAATCAGCCCCAGCATTTT. This gives the protein CASSLGQGALLSNQPQHF.

The chain has TRBV7-2 and TRBJ2-7, with a tentative D call TRBD2 (5 bases). V was cut by 3 bases and J by 5 bases, with 11 bases left in between. CDR3 length: 13 residues. CDR1 and CDR2 (germline): SGHTA, FQGNSA. The CDR3 nucleotides read TGTGCCAGCAGCTTCGGCGGACTGAACGAGCAGTACTTC. Translation: CASSFGGLNEQYF.

This clone occurred once. DNA of the CDR3: TGCGCCAGCAGCCAAGATGGACAGGGCAGTGGCTACACCTTC. Protein sequence: CASSQDGQGSGYTF. The J gene is TRBJ1-2, the V gene TRBV4-3; TRBD1 aligns across 8 bases. Germline CDR1 LGHNA, CDR2 YSLEER. J lost 7 bases, V lost 0 bases, and 4 bases had no gene match. The CDR3 totals 14 residues.

This chain joins TRBV5-5 and TRBJ1-6; TRBD1 agrees at 8 bases. From germline, CDR1 is SGHKS and CDR2 YYEKEE (reference sequence). There are 17 residues in the CDR3. Trimming cost V 1 base and J 7 bases; bases outside gene matches: 10. CDR3 loop: CASSLHDPRQGNSPLHF. DNA of the CDR3: TGTGCCAGCAGCTTGCACGACCCAAGACAGGGGAATTCACCCCTCCACTTT. The complete variable domain, with remaining parts taken from reference TRBV5-5 and TRBJ1-6, reads DAGVTQSPTHLIKTRGQQVTLRCSPISGHKSVSWYQQVLGQGPQFIFQYYEKEERGRGNFPDRFSARQFPNYSSELNVNALLLGDSALYLCASSLHDPRQGNSPLHFGNGTRLTVT.

V and J are TRBV19 and TRBJ1-6; 7 bases fit TRBD1. Germline V gene sequence: CDR1 LNHDA, CDR2 SQIVND (reference sequence). There are 15 residues in the CDR3. V lost 5 bases, J lost 6 bases, and 7 bases stayed unmatched. The DNA of the CDR3 is TGTGCCAGTAGTTTCCAGGGGGTGGGTAATTCACCCCTCCACTTT. Encoded protein: CASSFQGVGNSPLHF.

The chain links TRBV19 to TRBJ2-7; TRBD1 matches at 9 bases. Per germline, CDR1 LNHDA and CDR2 SQIVND (reference sequence). The CDR3 is 15 amino acids. With V trimmed by 6 bases and J by 2 bases, 8 bases remained unmatched. CDR3 amino acids: CASRRTGQGTYEQYF. The CDR3 region has the DNA TGTGCCAGTAGGAGGACCGGACAGGGGACCTACGAGCAGTACTTC.

The chain couples TRBV15 to TRBJ1-1; D is undetermined. Between the trimmed V and J ends, which lost 6 bases and 8 bases, there was a span of 13 bases. CDR3 length equals 12 residues. CDR1 and CDR2 (germline): LNHNV, YYDKDF (reference sequence). CDR3 coding DNA: TGTGCCACCAGTCCGGCTAGCCGGGAAGCTTTCTTT. It translates to CATSPASREAFF.

The V call is TRBV5-1, the J call TRBJ2-7; 11 bases are a match to TRBD1. The CDR3 is 13 amino acids. Trimming cost V 5 bases and J 6 bases; bases outside gene matches: 4. The V gene's germline CDR1 is SGHRS and CDR2 YFSETQ. Written as DNA, the CDR3 is TGCGCCAGCAGGGGACAGGGGGACGGCGAGCAGTACTTC. Translating it yields CASRGQGDGEQYF.

This chain connects TRBV4-3 to TRBJ1-2; 11 bases agree with TRBD1. V was pared by 1 base and J by 8 bases, with 6 bases of the junction left unmatched. Per germline, CDR1 LGHNA and CDR2 YSLEER. There are 15 residues in the CDR3. The CDR3 sequence is CASSQAGQGAWGYTF. The CDR3 DNA reads as TGCGCCAGCAGCCAAGCCGGACAGGGGGCGTGGGGCTACACCTTC.

This chain links TRBV28 with TRBJ2-7, with 9 positions matching TRBD1. This CDR3 region has 15 residues. Germline trimming cut 1 base from V and 4 bases from J; bases unmatched to any gene: 5. The germline V gene has CDR1 MDHEN and CDR2 SYDVKM. For the CDR3, the DNA is TGTGCCAGCAGTTTATTACAGGGGGCGCCGTACGAGCAGTACTTC. The encoded protein is CASSLLQGAPYEQYF.

The chain carries TRBV5-1 and TRBJ1-1; no reliable D call. CDR3 length: 13 amino acids. The V end lost 0 bases, the J end lost 2 bases, and 5 bases lay between the germline ends. Germline values: CDR1 SGHRS, CDR2 YFSETQ. This CDR3 is CASSLEQNTEAFF. The CDR3 DNA reads TGCGCCAGCAGCTTGGAACAAAACACTGAAGCTTTCTTT.

V gene TRBV21-1 combines with J gene TRBJ1-6; TRBD1 was called by the table and not checked on the DNA. TRBV21-1 is marked as a pseudogene. The CDR3 sequence is 16 residues long. CDR3 loop: CASSKVGGAGLRPLHF. In DNA form, the CDR3 reads TGTGCCAGCAGCAAAGTTGGGGGCGCGGGCCTCAGGCCCCTCCACTTT.

This rearrangement joins TRBV4-3 to TRBJ2-1; weak D call: TRBD1 (5 bases). This CDR3 is built from 17 residues. Germline CDR1 reads LGHNA; CDR2 reads YSLEER. V was shortened by 0 bases and J by 7 bases, with 19 bases between the two germline ends. As DNA, the CDR3 is TGCGCCAGCAGCCAAGATTGGGGCAGGGTAGTGTCAAATGAGCAGTTCTTC. Residues: CASSQDWGRVVSNEQFF.